The clone carrying this T cell receptor (beta chain) was observed a single time. Per the original methods: Nucleated cell counts were estimated from reference gene primer amplification. Profiling relied on immunoSEQ multiplex PCR, and the TCRdb table lists in-frame clones only, not all of them. V, J and clone size are those of that table, while D and trimming were read from the DNA. The data hold about 66,000 clones, with approximately 91% observed a single time. Per germline, CDR1 SGHVS and CDR2 FNYEAQ. The CDR3 has 16 residues. Trimming left V 5 bases short and J 0 bases short, with 14 bases between. The source of the sample is a study of blood T cell repertoires in COVID-19. On the study more broadly: COVID-19 samples from acute and convalescent phases originated in the United States, Italy and Spain. From T cells, B-cell-depleted T cells, or PBMCs came the material, which was cDNA or gDNA.

The rearrangement links TRBV7-6 to TRBJ2-1, with D perhaps matching TRBD2 (6 bases). Sequencing was carried out using peripheral blood. This sequence originates from a human donor in a cohort sampled during active COVID-19. The CDR3 protein is CASSARRGSSYNEQFF. The CDR3 nucleotides are TGTGCCAGCAGCGCCCGGCGGGGAAGCTCCTACAATGAGCAGTTCTTC.